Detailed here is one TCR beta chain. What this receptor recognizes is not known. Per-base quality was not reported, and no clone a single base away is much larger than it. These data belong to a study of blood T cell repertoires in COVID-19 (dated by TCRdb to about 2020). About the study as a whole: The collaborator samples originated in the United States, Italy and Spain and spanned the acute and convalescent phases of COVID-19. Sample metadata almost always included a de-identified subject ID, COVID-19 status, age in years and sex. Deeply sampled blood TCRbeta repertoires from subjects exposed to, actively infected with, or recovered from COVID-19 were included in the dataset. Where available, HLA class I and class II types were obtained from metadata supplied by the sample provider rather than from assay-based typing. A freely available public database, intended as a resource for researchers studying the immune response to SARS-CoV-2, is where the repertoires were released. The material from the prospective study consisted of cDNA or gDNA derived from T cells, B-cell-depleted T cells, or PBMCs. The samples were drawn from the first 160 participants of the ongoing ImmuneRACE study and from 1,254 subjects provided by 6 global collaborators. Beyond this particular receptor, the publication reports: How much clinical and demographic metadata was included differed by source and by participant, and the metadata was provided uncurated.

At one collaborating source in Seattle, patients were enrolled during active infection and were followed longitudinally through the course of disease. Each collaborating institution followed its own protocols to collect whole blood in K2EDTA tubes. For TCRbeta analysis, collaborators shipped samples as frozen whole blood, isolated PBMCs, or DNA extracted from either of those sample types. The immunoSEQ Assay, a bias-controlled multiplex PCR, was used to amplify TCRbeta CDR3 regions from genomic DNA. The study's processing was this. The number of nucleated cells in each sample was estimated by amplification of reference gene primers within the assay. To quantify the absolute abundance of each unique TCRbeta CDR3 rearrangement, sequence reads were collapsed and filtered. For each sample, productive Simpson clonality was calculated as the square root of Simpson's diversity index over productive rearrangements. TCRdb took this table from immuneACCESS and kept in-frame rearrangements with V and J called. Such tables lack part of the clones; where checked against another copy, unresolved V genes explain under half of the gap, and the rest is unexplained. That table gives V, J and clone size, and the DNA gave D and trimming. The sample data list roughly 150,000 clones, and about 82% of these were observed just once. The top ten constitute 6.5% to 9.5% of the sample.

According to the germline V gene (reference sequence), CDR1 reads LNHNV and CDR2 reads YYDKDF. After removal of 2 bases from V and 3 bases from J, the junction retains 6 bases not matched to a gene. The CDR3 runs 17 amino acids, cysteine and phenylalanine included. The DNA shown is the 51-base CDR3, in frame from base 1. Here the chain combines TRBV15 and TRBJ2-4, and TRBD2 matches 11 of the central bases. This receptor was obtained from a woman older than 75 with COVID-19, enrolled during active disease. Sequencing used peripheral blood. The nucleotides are TGTGCCACCAGCAGATCCACTAGCGGGAGAGTCAAAAACATTCAGTACTTC. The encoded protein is CATSRSTSGRVKNIQYF.